This section outlines one T cell receptor beta chain sequence together with its context. The data originate from a study of identical twins. TCRdb re-derived calls from the 5' RACE reads in MiXCR, one entry per CDR3 protein. The sample holds fewer than 500,000 distinct CDR3 sequences, approximately 24% seen once. Per the germline V gene, CDR1 is MNHEY and CDR2 is SVGAGI. V dropped 0 bases and J dropped 7; count of bases not matched to a gene: 6. CDR3 length: 16 amino acids. The sample was also linked to a second study, of T cells expressing NK-cell markers.

V is TRBV6-5 and J is TRBJ2-5, with 12 bases matching TRBD2. This clonotype was sampled from a woman aged 18-29 years in good health. The material sequenced was CD4+ T cells sorted from blood. CDR3 sequence reads: CASSYSSSGRAVTQYF. CDR3 DNA sequence: TGTGCCAGCAGTTACTCCTCTAGCGGGAGGGCGGTGACCCAGTACTTC.